A few counts support the clone carrying this T cell receptor beta chain. These data are taken from a study of technical replicates of blood from several donors. Trimming cost V 5 bases and J 1 base; bases outside gene matches: 2. The CDR3 consists of 14 residues. CDR1 is MNHNY and CDR2 is SVGAGI in the germline V gene (reference sequence). This table comes from immunoSEQ multiplex PCR, and its TCRdb copy is limited to in-frame clones, with some not included. The sample holds around 100,000 clones, 90% to 95% seen once. The TCR was taken from a human donor in good health. This sequence joins TRBV6-6 and TRBJ1-3, with TRBD1 matching 7 bases. Sequences were obtained from T cells isolated from PBMCs. The CDR3 here is CASSPDRSGNTIYF. The DNA of the CDR3 is TGTGCCAGCAGTCCGGACAGGTCTGGAAACACCATATATTTT.